This T cell receptor (beta chain) was captured by sequencing in a study of cytomegalovirus exposure and HLA in healthy donors. For this clone: The antigen is undetermined.

The donors were part of the approximately 120-subject validation cohort, which stood apart from the roughly 670-subject first cohort. The method was immunoSEQ multiplex PCR; TCRdb's version includes in-frame clones alone and lacks a portion of them. The sample has about 74,000 clones, around 94% seen once. Whole-study results and caveats: Through in vitro validation, three CMV-associated chains were shown to be specific for CMV antigens. Researchers counted 150 to 200 TCR beta chains as cytomegalovirus-associated. TCR clusters originating in the first cohort tended to co-occur in the 120 validation repertoires, according to a later analysis.

The receptor comes from a woman aged 18 to 35 in good health and CMV-seropositive. The sequencing input was PBMCs.

DNA for the CDR3: TGTGCCAGCAGCTCCCGGGGGGGAGGGGCAATAATATACGAGCAGTACTTC. It encodes CASSSRGGGAIIYEQYF. The chain combines TRBV7-8 with TRBJ2-7, with 8 nucleotides matching TRBD2. The junction had 15 bases not matched to a gene; V was cut back by 4 bases and J by 4 bases. Looked up from germline, CDR1 is SGHVS and CDR2 is FQNEAQ. CDR3 length: 17 amino acids.